This T cell receptor beta chain is drawn from a study of T cell responses to AZD1222 COVID-19 vaccine (dated by TCRdb to the early 2020s). For the study in its entirety: TCR sequencing covered some 240 trial participants: 200 to 210 given two doses of AZD1222 and approximately 25 given two doses of MenACWY control vaccine. Trial participants were enrolled into age subgroups of 18-55, 56-69 and 70-plus years, which contained about 160, 30 and 59 TCR-sequenced participants, respectively. Summary of the overall study and its limitations: Spike-specific TCR breadth and depth rose significantly after two AZD1222 doses compared with day 0 and with MenACWY recipients. Conclusions about previously exposed vaccinees are limited because only five or six AZD1222 recipients were SARS-CoV-2 seropositive at baseline. Because no day 14 peak-response samples were available, the repertoires could be characterized only after the peak T cell response. Vaccine-associated CD4 TCRs spanned the whole spike protein, with dominant responses in regions 160-218 and 743-854. Participants were mostly white British, with more females than males. The authors suggested clonal diversity may have been underestimated. The 56-69-year group was small, and its depth increase did not reach significance, likely because of low power. Reportedly, close to half of the unique spike-specific TCRs recognized epitopes lying outside the regions that are mutated in the B.1.351 and B.1.1.7 variants.

About this clone: The antigen it binds to is not known. Base quality data are lacking; no much larger clone is found one base away.

The CDR3 regions of human TCRbeta chains were analyzed by immunosequencing. On the authors' methods: TCRs in the repertoires were compared against a reference library of SARS-CoV-2-specific TCRs that had been generated with the MIRA antigen-specificity platform. Breadth meant the fraction of unique TCRs that were SARS-CoV-2-associated, whereas depth meant the fraction of total T cells that were SARS-CoV-2-associated. Using the MIRA data, each spike-specific TCR was mapped to the spike region that the TCR reacts to and placed in a CD4 or CD8 class. Log10-transformed breadth and depth values were compared by one-way ANOVA with Sidak's multiple comparisons tests. The clones in this table, taken by TCRdb from immuneACCESS, are in-frame only. Not every clone is retained; where verified, under half of the shortfall comes from an unresolved V gene, and the cause of the rest is unknown. The V and J calls and clone size come from that table; D and trimming were worked out from the DNA. This sample lists around 130,000 clones; around nine tenths were detected once. Jointly, the top ten make up under 4.5% of the sample.

The sample's time point label, decoded: about 28 days (+/-7) after the second vaccine dose. AZD1222 recipients with second doses at about 4 weeks or about 12 weeks were pooled, because spike-specific TCR depth and breadth did not differ between schedules. The vaccinee samples were drawn from two UK trials, COV001 and COV002, one of which was a single-blind randomized controlled phase 2/3 trial testing AZD1222 (ChAdOx1 nCoV-19) in healthy adults. For TCRbeta chain sequencing, PBMC samples from trial participants were taken at day 0 and at day 28 after the second dose. The receptor was isolated from an adult who received the AZD1222 COVID-19 vaccine. This material consisted of peripheral blood, taken 28 days after the second AZD1222 dose.

The base sequence is TGTGCCAGCAGTCTACAAGGCAGCTTCCAAGAGACCCAGTACTTC. This encodes CASSLQGSFQETQYF. This chain is built from TRBV2 and TRBJ2-5; no D gene can be assigned with confidence. The germline V gene gives CDR1 as SNHLY and CDR2 as FYNNEI. V gives up 5 bases and J gives up 1 base, and the segment between their germline ends measures 14 bases. Inclusive of the bounding cysteine and phenylalanine, the CDR3 is 15 residues long. Of all the DNA, just the CDR3 is kept, 45 bases in frame from base 1.